The 10 T cell receptor beta chains in this list originate from one sample, sequenced in a study of CD4 T cells in relation to SARS-CoV-2 and coronaviruses. Profiled with immunoSEQ multiplex PCR; TCRdb holds only in-frame clones, not every one. The profile shows some 29,000 clones, about 78% of them singletons. The unexposed donors gave CD4+ T cells in about 2011-2018, prior to COVID-19. Isolation of CD4+ T cells took place after about 10 days in culture. These receptors are not linked to any known antigen. Sequenced material: CD4+ T cells from PBMCs, cultured in vitro. These receptors originate from a human donor in good health.

This sequence joins TRBV7-2 and TRBJ1-2; D unclear. Germline V lookup: CDR1 SGHTA, CDR2 FQGNSA. The length of the CDR3 is 13 residues. Trimming pared 3 bases from V and 3 bases from J, leaving 8 bases between. The CDR3 bases are TGTGCCAGCAGCTTGGCCGGAGACTATGGCTACACCTTC. This translates into CASSLAGDYGYTF.

The rearrangement links TRBV7-9 to TRBJ1-1; D is unresolved. Per the germline V gene, CDR1 is SEHNR and CDR2 is FQNEAQ (reference sequence). The length of the CDR3 is 15 residues. With 1 base removed from V and 1 base from J, the gap between germline ends came to 10 bases. The CDR3 is CASSLGGTSNTEAFF. In DNA form, the CDR3 reads TGTGCCAGCAGCTTAGGGGGTACCTCGAACACTGAAGCTTTCTTT.

This clone was seen a few times. CDR3 loop: CAISETGRNEQFF. CDR3 nucleotide sequence: TGTGCCATCAGTGAAACAGGGAGGAATGAGCAGTTCTTC. The rearrangement uses TRBV10-3 and TRBJ2-1; D tentatively fits TRBD1 or TRBD2 (6 bases each). Trimming removed 3 bases at V and 7 bases at J, with 10 bases between. The CDR3 covers 13 residues. The V gene's germline CDR1 is ENHRY and CDR2 SYGVKD.

The chain combines TRBV7-7 with TRBJ2-5, with a tentative D call TRBD1 (6 bases). CDR3 length: 16 residues. Trimming pared 3 bases from V and 0 bases from J, leaving 14 bases between. Germline CDR1 and CDR2: SSHAT and FNYEAQ (reference sequence). The CDR3 protein is CASSFPGVGDQETQYF. In DNA, the CDR3 is TGTGCCAGCAGCTTCCCAGGGGTGGGAGACCAAGAGACCCAGTACTTC.

V and J are TRBV5-1 and TRBJ2-3, with TRBD2 matching 7 bases. J was trimmed by 0 bases and V by 0 bases; bases with no gene match: 4. CDR3 length equals 16 residues. Germline assignment: CDR1 SGHRS and CDR2 YFSETQ. CDR3 sequence: CASSLDGGSSTDTQYF. CDR3 nucleotide sequence: TGCGCCAGCAGCTTGGACGGGGGGTCAAGCACAGATACGCAGTATTTT. The full variable domain, rest sourced from reference TRBV5-1 and TRBJ2-3, is KAGVTQTPRYLIKTRGQQVTLSCSPISGHRSVSWYQQTPGQGLQFLFEYFSETQRNKGNFPGRFSGRQFSNSRSEMNVSTLELGDSALYLCASSLDGGSSTDTQYFGPGTRLTVL.

V is TRBV6-5 and J is TRBJ2-7; D possibly uses TRBD1 or TRBD2 (7 bases each). V lost 6 bases and J lost 4, with 10 bases in between. From germline, CDR1 is MNHEY and CDR2 SVGAGI. This CDR3 region has 12 residues. CDR3 residues: CASSQGGYEQYF. For the CDR3, the DNA is TGTGCCAGCAGCCAGGGGGGGTACGAGCAGTACTTC.

CDR3 sequence: CASSQAVQAGGLFYGYTF. The CDR3 DNA sequence: TGTGCCAGCAGTCAAGCGGTCCAGGCCGGGGGACTTTTCTATGGCTACACCTTC. This chain links TRBV13 with TRBJ1-2; the D gene is possibly TRBD1 (5 bases). CDR3 length: 18 amino acids. Germline loops: CDR1 PRHDT, CDR2 FYEKMQ (reference sequence). Trimming pared 6 bases from V and 4 bases from J, leaving 27 bases between.

The chain carries TRBV5-1 and TRBJ2-5, with a possible D match to TRBD2 (7 bases). CDR1 and CDR2 (germline): SGHRS, YFSETQ. The V gene lost 3 bases and the J gene lost 5 bases, with 17 bases spanning the gap. This CDR3 has 15 amino acids. The DNA for the CDR3 is TGCGCCAGCAGCTCAGGGCGGGGGCCCAGCGAGACCCAGTACTTC. Translating it yields CASSSGRGPSETQYF.

This rearrangement joins TRBV5-1 to TRBJ2-5, with 7 positions matching TRBD2. The CDR3 totals 15 residues. V trimming: 0 bases; J trimming: 5 bases; junction bases outside the gene matches: 7. The germline gives CDR1 SGHRS, CDR2 YFSETQ. The CDR3 sequence: CASSLAEPGGETQYF. The CDR3, as DNA: TGCGCCAGCAGCTTGGCGGAACCGGGAGGTGAGACCCAGTACTTC.

The chain links TRBV25-1 to TRBJ2-7; TRBD1 might be the D (5 bases). Germline V CDR1 and CDR2: MGHDK, SYGVNS. Trimming left V 2 bases short and J 3 bases short, with 17 bases between. The CDR3 is made up of 16 amino acids. In DNA, the CDR3 is TGTGCCAGCAGTGAAGCGGCAGGGAAAGGGAACTACGAGCAGTACTTC. It yields the protein CASSEAAGKGNYEQYF.